Listed below are T cell receptor beta chains from one sample, sequenced in a study of T cells after posttransplantation cyclophosphamide. TCRdb's table, derived via immunoSEQ multiplex PCR, lists solely in-frame clones and lacks some. The table has tens of thousands of clones, 95% to 98% seen once. Input material: naive CD4+ T cells sorted from PBMCs. The receptors here all came from a man aged 35 to 55 in good health, CMV-negative, and a related stem cell transplant donor. Each CDR3 is given with its conserved first and last residue. The D gene is left open where the match is weak. Clone size appears in some rows only: once, few, many, or a class for an expanded clone.

V: TRBV5-1; size: NA; J: TRBJ2-3; D: TRBD2; CDR3: CASSLATSSGPSTDTQYF; DNA: TGCGCCAGCAGCTTGGCTACATCTAGCGGCCCTAGCACAGATACGCAGTATTTT
V: TRBV4-2; size: NA; J: TRBJ1-2; D: TRBD1; CDR3: CASSQTTGTGMVYYGYTF; DNA: TGTGCCAGCAGCCAAACGACCGGGACAGGGATGGTCTACTATGGCTACACCTTC
V: TRBV7-3; size: NA; J: TRBJ1-1; D: TRBD1; CDR3: CASSLTYRTGGTEAFF; DNA: TGTGCCAGCAGCTTAACGTATCGGACAGGGGGCACTGAAGCTTTCTTT
V: TRBV28; size: NA; J: TRBJ2-7; D: NA; CDR3: CASQGLTPYEQYF; DNA: TGTGCCAGCCAAGGCCTGACACCCTACGAGCAGTACTTC
V: TRBV5-1; size: once; J: TRBJ1-4; D: NA; CDR3: CASSAWGLPNEKLFF; DNA: TGCGCCAGCAGCGCGTGGGGGCTCCCTAATGAAAAACTGTTTTTT
V: TRBV5-4; size: NA; J: TRBJ2-3; D: NA; CDR3: CASSLEQDAGVDTQYF; DNA: TGTGCCAGCAGCTTGGAACAGGACGCAGGGGTGGATACGCAGTATTTT
V: TRBV5-1; size: NA; J: TRBJ2-1; D: TRBD2; CDR3: CASYPSTSAQYNEQFF; DNA: TGCGCCAGTTATCCCTCGACTAGCGCGCAGTACAATGAGCAGTTCTTC
V: TRBV14; size: NA; J: TRBJ2-3; D: TRBD1; CDR3: CASSQELPGTGTDTQYF; DNA: TGTGCCAGCAGCCAAGAGTTGCCCGGGACAGGCACAGATACGCAGTATTTT
V: TRBV6-6; size: NA; J: TRBJ1-1; D: NA; CDR3: CASSYRDQGTEAFF; DNA: TGTGCCAGCAGTTACAGAGACCAGGGGACTGAAGCTTTCTTT
V: TRBV7-9; size: once; J: TRBJ1-5; D: TRBD1; CDR3: CASSTGTGNQPQHF; DNA: TGTGCCAGCAGCACTGGGACAGGCAATCAGCCCCAGCATTTT
V: TRBV5-4; size: few; J: TRBJ1-3; D: NA; CDR3: CASSQRDSGNTIYF; DNA: TGTGCCAGCAGCCAGAGGGATTCTGGAAACACCATATATTTT
V: TRBV7-9; size: NA; J: TRBJ1-3; D: NA; CDR3: CASSLGGHSGNTIYF; DNA: TGTGCCAGCAGCTTAGGGGGCCACTCTGGAAACACCATATATTTT
V: TRBV28; size: NA; J: TRBJ2-1; D: NA; CDR3: CASSFRVGEQFF; DNA: TGTGCCAGCAGTTTCAGGGTGGGTGAGCAGTTCTTC
V: TRBV7-2; size: NA; J: TRBJ2-3; D: TRBD1; CDR3: CASSLENRGATDTQYF; DNA: TGTGCCAGCAGCTTGGAAAACAGGGGGGCCACAGATACGCAGTATTTT
V: TRBV7-8; size: NA; J: TRBJ2-5; D: TRBD1; CDR3: CASSLNIRQGMGETQYF; DNA: TGTGCCAGCAGCTTAAACATCAGACAGGGAATGGGGGAGACCCAGTACTTC
V: TRBV6-5; size: NA; J: TRBJ1-2; D: NA; CDR3: CASFRGGGDYGYTF; DNA: TGTGCCAGCTTCCGGGGAGGTGGAGACTATGGCTACACCTTC
V: TRBV14; size: once; J: TRBJ1-2; D: TRBD1; CDR3: CASSQAHRGNYGYTF; DNA: TGTGCCAGCAGCCAGGCTCACAGGGGGAACTATGGCTACACCTTC
V: TRBV28; size: NA; J: TRBJ2-7; D: NA; CDR3: CASSLTSSFNEQYF; DNA: TGTGCCAGCAGCTTAACTTCTAGTTTTAACGAGCAGTACTTC
V: TRBV29-1; size: once; J: TRBJ2-6; D: TRBD1; CDR3: CSVVWGQATSGANVLTF; DNA: TGCAGCGTTGTATGGGGACAGGCGACCTCTGGGGCCAACGTCCTGACTTTC
V: TRBV18; size: NA; J: TRBJ2-7; D: TRBD1; CDR3: CASSYRQGDEQYF; DNA: TGTGCCAGCTCATACCGACAGGGGGACGAGCAGTACTTC
V: TRBV30; size: NA; J: TRBJ2-3; D: NA; CDR3: CAGSATADTQYF; DNA: TGTGCCGGTTCAGCGACCGCAGATACGCAGTATTTT
V: TRBV5-1; size: NA; J: TRBJ2-1; D: TRBD2; CDR3: CASSRSGSGNEQFF; DNA: TGCGCCAGCAGCAGAAGCGGGAGCGGCAATGAGCAGTTCTTC